A selection of T cell receptor beta chains follows, all from one sample in a study of OX40 agonist ivuxolimab in advanced cancers. The data were produced by immunoSEQ multiplex PCR, yet TCRdb's version contains in-frame clones alone and is incomplete. The data contain around 71,000 clones, roughly nine tenths of them singletons. The sample was CD4+ or CD8+ T cells sorted from blood, taken in a trial of the OX40 agonist ivuxolimab. These receptors originate from an adult with an advanced solid tumor such as melanoma, head and neck, liver or kidney cancer. CDR3s include the opening cysteine and the closing phenylalanine or tryptophan. The D gene is left open where the match is weak. The listing skips clone size in some rows; elsewhere it reads once, few, many or a size class.

d_call	j_call	clone_size	v_call	cdr3_aa	cdr3_nt
TRBD1	TRBJ2-7	.	TRBV10-3	CAISRRDRDSYEQYF	TGTGCCATCAGTCGCCGGGACAGGGACTCCTACGAGCAGTACTTC
.	TRBJ1-2	few	TRBV28	CASSLWSPFRDGYGYTF	TGTGCCAGCAGTTTATGGAGTCCCTTTCGGGACGGCTATGGCTACACCTTC
TRBD2	TRBJ2-3	.	TRBV4-1	CASSQTSTSGARGDTDTQYF	TGCGCCAGCAGCCAAACCTCGACTAGCGGGGCCAGGGGCGACACAGATACGCAGTATTTT
.	TRBJ2-7	.	TRBV7-3	CASSQGRHSYEQYF	TGTGCCAGCAGCCAAGGACGGCACTCCTACGAGCAGTACTTC
TRBD1	TRBJ2-7	few	TRBV19	CASSIAPGQGAWEQYF	TGTGCCAGTAGTATAGCTCCGGGACAGGGGGCTTGGGAGCAGTACTTC
TRBD2	TRBJ2-3	.	TRBV7-2	CASSLTRLAGFTDTQYF	TGTGCCAGCAGCTTAACCCGACTAGCGGGATTCACAGATACGCAGTATTTT
.	TRBJ1-5	few	TRBV7-9	CASSLGQVSQPQHF	TGTGCCAGCAGCTTGGGGCAGGTTTCGCAGCCCCAGCATTTT
.	TRBJ1-4	.	TRBV4-3	CASSQRTADEKLFF	TGCGCCAGCAGCCAAAGGACAGCAGATGAAAAACTGTTTTTT
.	TRBJ1-1	.	TRBV4-1	CASSQVRQMNTEAFF	TGCGCCAGCAGCCAAGTGAGACAGATGAACACTGAAGCTTTCTTT
.	TRBJ2-7	.	TRBV28	CASRTLTHSTYEQYF	TGTGCCAGTCGGACACTTACTCACTCGACCTACGAGCAGTACTTC
.	TRBJ2-1	.	TRBV7-2	CASSFYNEQFF	TGTGCCAGCAGCTTTTACAATGAGCAGTTCTTC
.	TRBJ1-5	.	TRBV18	CASSPQGQPQHF	TGTGCCAGCTCACCCCAAGGTCAGCCCCAGCATTTT
TRBD2	TRBJ2-5	.	TRBV11-2	CASSLPGLAVQETQYF	TGTGCCAGCAGCTTACCTGGCCTAGCGGTACAAGAGACCCAGTACTTC
.	TRBJ1-1	.	TRBV18	CASSLNQWSAQNTEAFF	TGTGCCAGCTCCCTCAATCAGTGGAGTGCCCAGAACACTGAAGCTTTCTTT
.	TRBJ1-2	.	TRBV7-2	CASSLPISGYTF	TGTGCCAGCAGCTTACCTATTTCTGGCTACACCTTC
.	TRBJ2-3	once	TRBV5-1	CASSQRQGGTDTQYF	TGCGCCAGCAGTCAGCGCCAGGGAGGCACAGATACGCAGTATTTT
.	TRBJ1-1	.	TRBV30	CAWIFWNTEAFF	TGTGCCTGGATCTTCTGGAACACTGAAGCTTTCTTT
TRBD2	TRBJ2-2	.	TRBV2	CASRGTSGSLTGELFF	TGTGCCAGCAGGGGGACTAGCGGGAGTTTAACCGGGGAGCTGTTTTTT
.	TRBJ2-1	.	TRBV6-1	CASSERRDNEQFF	TGTGCCAGCAGTGAAAGACGGGACAATGAGCAGTTCTTC
.	TRBJ1-1	few	TRBV7-3	CASSFGWKTEAFF	TGTGCCAGCAGCTTTGGGTGGAAAACTGAAGCTTTCTTT
.	TRBJ1-5	.	TRBV18	CASSPSTAQNQPQHF	TGTGCCAGCTCACCCTCTACAGCCCAAAATCAGCCCCAGCATTTT
.	TRBJ2-7	.	TRBV18	CASSSTYRDGEQYF	TGTGCCAGCTCATCCACTTACAGGGACGGCGAGCAGTACTTC
TRBD1	TRBJ1-1	.	TRBV28	CASSLGDRVYTEAFF	TGTGCCAGCAGTTTAGGGGACAGGGTTTATACTGAAGCTTTCTTT
.	TRBJ2-1	.	TRBV2	CASKRDSYNEQFF	TGTGCCAGCAAAAGGGACTCCTACAATGAGCAGTTCTTC
TRBD1	TRBJ2-7	.	TRBV5-5	CASSPRDSYEQYF	TGTGCCAGCAGCCCCCGGGACAGCTACGAGCAGTACTTC
TRBD1	TRBJ1-5	.	TRBV5-1	CASSFGAGQNQPQHF	TGCGCCAGCAGCTTTGGGGCGGGACAGAATCAGCCCCAGCATTTT
TRBD1	TRBJ1-1	few	TRBV6-1	CASSGQGRRAFF	TGTGCCAGCAGTGGACAGGGGAGGAGAGCTTTCTTT
.	TRBJ1-2	.	TRBV5-6	CASSLKGGGYTF	TGTGCCAGCAGCTTGAAAGGGGGTGGCTACACCTTC